This T cell receptor (beta chain) originates from a study of blood T cell repertoires in COVID-19. Study as a whole: In each case, the material was cDNA or gDNA derived from T cells, B-cell-depleted T cells, or PBMCs.

The study assigned cohorts using participant-reported clinical history. Germline CDR1 is ENHRY and CDR2 is SYGVKD. The CDR3 has 18 residues. Trimming at V came to 4 bases and at J to 4 bases, leaving 12 bases not matched to a gene. Source study methods: The assay estimated nucleated cells by amplifying reference gene primers. Some clones are missing from TCRdb's copy, which holds only in-frame ones; the method was immunoSEQ multiplex PCR. V and J calls and clone size follow that table, whereas D and trimming were derived from the DNA. The repertoire holds 200,000 to 250,000 clones, with 80% as singletons. In its sample, this clone was seen once.

This receptor was taken from a man aged 25-45 years with acute COVID-19. The sequenced sample consisted of PBMCs or T cells enriched from blood (not recorded which). V and J are TRBV10-3 and TRBJ2-6; 8 bases are a match to TRBD1. The CDR3 DNA is TGTGCCATCAGTGGATCCAGGGGGCCCCTCTCGGGGGCCAACGTCCTGACTTTC. This encodes CAISGSRGPLSGANVLTF.